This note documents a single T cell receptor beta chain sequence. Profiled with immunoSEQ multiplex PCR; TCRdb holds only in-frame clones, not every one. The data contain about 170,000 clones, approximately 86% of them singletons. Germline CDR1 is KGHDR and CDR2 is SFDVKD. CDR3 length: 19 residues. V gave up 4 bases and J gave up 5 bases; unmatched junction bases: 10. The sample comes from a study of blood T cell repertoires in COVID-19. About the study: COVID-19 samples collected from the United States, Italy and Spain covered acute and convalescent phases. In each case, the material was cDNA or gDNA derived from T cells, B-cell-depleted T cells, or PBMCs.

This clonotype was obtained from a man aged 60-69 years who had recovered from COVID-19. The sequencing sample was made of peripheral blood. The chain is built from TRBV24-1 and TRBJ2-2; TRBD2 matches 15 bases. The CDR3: CATSDTPGLAGGWTGELFF. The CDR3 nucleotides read TGTGCCACCAGTGACACCCCGGGACTAGCGGGGGGTTGGACCGGGGAGCTGTTTTTT.